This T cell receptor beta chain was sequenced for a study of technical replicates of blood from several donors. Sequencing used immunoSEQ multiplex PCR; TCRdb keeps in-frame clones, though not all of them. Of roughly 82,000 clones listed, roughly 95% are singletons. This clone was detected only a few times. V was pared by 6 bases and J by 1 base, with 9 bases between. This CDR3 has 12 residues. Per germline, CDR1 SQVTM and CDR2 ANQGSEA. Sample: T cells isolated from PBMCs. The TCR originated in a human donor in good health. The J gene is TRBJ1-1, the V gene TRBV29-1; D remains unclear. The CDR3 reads CSVLIGNTEAFF. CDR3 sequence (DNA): TGCAGCGTCCTGATCGGGAACACTGAAGCTTTCTTT.